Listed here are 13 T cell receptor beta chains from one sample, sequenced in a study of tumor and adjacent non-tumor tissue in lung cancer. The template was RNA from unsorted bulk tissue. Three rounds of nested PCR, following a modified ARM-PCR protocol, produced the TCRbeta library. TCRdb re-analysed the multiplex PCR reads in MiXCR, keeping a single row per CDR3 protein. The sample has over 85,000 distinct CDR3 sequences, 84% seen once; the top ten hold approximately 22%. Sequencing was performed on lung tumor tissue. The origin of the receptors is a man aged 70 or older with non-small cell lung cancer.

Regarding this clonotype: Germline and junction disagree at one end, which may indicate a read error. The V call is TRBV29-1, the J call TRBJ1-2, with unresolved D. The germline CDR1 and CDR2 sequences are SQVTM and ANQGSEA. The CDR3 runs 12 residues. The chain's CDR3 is CSVGERSYGYNF. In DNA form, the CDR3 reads TGCAGCGTTGGAGAGAGGTCCTATGGCTACAACTTC.

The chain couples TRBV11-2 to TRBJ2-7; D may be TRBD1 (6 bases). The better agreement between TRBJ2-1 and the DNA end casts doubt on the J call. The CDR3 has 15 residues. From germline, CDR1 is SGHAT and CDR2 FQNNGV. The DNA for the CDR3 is TGTGCCAGCAGGCCGTACTCCGGGACAACCTACGAACAGTTCTTC. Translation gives CASRPYSGTTYEQFF.

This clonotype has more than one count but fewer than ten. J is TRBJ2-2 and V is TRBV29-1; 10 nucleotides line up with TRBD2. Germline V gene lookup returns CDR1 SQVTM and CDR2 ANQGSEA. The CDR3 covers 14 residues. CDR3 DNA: TGCAACGCTGACGTAGCGGGGGGCACCGGAAAGCTGTTTTTT. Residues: CNADVAGGTGKLFF.

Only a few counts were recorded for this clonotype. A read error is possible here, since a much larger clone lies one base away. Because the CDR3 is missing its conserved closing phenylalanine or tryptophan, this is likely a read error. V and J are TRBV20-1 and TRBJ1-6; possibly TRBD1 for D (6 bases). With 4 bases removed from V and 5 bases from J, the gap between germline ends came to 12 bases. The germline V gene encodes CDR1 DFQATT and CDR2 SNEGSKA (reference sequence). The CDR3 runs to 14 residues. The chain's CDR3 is CSANSDSDNSPLHY. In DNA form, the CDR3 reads TGCAGTGCTAACTCGGACAGCGATAATTCACCCCTCCACTAT.

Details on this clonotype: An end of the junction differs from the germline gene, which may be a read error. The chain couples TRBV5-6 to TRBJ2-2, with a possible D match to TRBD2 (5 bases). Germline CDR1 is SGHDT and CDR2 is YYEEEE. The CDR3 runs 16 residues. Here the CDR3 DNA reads TGTGCCAGCAGCGTCTTCGGATCGAGAGACACCGGGGAACTGTTTTTT. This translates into CASSVFGSRDTGELFF.

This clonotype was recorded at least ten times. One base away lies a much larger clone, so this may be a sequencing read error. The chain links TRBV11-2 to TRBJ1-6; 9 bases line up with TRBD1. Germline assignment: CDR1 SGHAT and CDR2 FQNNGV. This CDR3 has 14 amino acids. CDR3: CASSQTGGYSSLHF. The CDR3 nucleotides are TGTGCCAGCAGTCAGACAGGGGGGTATTCATCCCTCCACTTT. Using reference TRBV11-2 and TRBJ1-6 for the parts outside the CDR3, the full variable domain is EAGVAQSPRYKIIEKRQSVAFWCNPISGHATLYWYQQILGQGPKLLIQFQNNGVVDDSQLPKDRFSAERLKGVDSTLKIQPAKLEDSAVYLCASSQTGGYSSLHFGNGTRLTVT.

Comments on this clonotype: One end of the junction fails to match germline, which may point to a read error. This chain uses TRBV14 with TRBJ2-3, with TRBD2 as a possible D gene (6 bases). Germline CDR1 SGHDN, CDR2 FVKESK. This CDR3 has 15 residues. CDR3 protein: CVSTRDSDVTDTLYF. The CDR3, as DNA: TGTGTCAGCACCCGGGACTCCGATGTCACAGATACGCTGTATTTT. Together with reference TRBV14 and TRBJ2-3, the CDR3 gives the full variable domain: EAGVTQFPSHSVIEKGQTVTLRCDPISGHDNLYWYRRVMGKEIKFLLHFVKESKQDESGMPNNRFLAERTGGTYSTLKVQPAELEDSGVYFCVSTRDSDVTDTLYFGPGTRLTVL.

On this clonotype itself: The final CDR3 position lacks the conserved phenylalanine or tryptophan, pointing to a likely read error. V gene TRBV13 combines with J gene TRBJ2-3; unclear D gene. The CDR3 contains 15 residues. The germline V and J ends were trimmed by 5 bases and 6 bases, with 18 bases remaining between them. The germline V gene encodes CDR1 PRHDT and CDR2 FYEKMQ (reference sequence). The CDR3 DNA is TGTGCCAGCAGCCCAACCCCGGACCTTTCGGATACGCAGTATTGT. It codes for CASSPTPDLSDTQYC.

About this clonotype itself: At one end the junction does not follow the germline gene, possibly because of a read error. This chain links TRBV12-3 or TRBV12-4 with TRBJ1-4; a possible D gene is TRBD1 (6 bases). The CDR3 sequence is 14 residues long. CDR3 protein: CAGSLLQGNEKLFF. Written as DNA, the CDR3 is TGTGCCGGCAGTTTACTACAGGGAAATGAAAAACTGTTTTTT.

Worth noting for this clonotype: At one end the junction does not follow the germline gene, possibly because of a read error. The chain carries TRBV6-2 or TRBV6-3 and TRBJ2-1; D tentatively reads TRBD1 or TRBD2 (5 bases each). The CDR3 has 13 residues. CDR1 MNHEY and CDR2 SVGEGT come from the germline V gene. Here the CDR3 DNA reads TGTCCCAGCGCTCGGGGCTCCTACTATGAGCAGTTCTTC. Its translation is CPSARGSYYEQFF.

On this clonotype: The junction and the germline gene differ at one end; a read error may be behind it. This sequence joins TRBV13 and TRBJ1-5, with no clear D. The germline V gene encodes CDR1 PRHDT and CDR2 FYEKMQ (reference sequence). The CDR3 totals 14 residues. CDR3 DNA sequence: TGTGCCAGCAGCTTAGGCCGCACTAATCGGCCCCAGCAATTT. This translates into CASSLGRTNRPQQF.

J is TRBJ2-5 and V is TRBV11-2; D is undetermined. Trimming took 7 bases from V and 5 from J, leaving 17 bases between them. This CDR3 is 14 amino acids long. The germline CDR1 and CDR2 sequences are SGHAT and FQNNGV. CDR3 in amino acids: CASTRLLGPETQYF. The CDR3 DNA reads TGTGCCAGCACCCGTCTACTCGGTCCCGAGACCCAGTACTTC.

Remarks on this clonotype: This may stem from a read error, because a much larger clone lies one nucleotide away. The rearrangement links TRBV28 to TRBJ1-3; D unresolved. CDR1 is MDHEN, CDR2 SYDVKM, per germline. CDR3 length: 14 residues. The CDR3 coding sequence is TGTGCCAGCAGTCGACTGAGCTCTGGAAACATCATATATTTT. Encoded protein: CASSRLSSGNIIYF.